This TCR beta chain was recorded in a study of blood T cell repertoires in COVID-19. Study in general: The United States, Italy and Spain supplied acute and convalescent COVID-19 samples. PBMCs, B-cell-depleted T cells, or T cells were the source of the cDNA or gDNA that made up the material.

In its sample, this clone was seen once. As handled by the study authors: How many nucleated cells were present was estimated from reference gene primer amplification. Generated by immunoSEQ multiplex PCR, the TCRdb table keeps only in-frame clones and is missing some. V, J and clone size are those of that table, while D and trimming were read from the DNA. The repertoire holds 150,000 to 200,000 clones, more than 75% seen once, with around 2.1% in the top ten. The source material was peripheral blood. This sequence was found in a man in his fifties who had recovered from COVID-19.

CDR3 loop: CASSQGGGGQETQYF. The CDR3 DNA is TGTGCCAGCAGCCAAGGGGGAGGAGGCCAAGAGACCCAGTACTTC. This rearrangement joins TRBV3-1 (or the pseudogene TRBV3-2) to TRBJ2-5; D possibly corresponds to TRBD2 (6 bases). This CDR3 is 15 amino acids long. Germline V gene lookup returns CDR1 LGHDT and CDR2 YNNKEL (reference sequence). V was shortened by 1 base and J by 1 base, with 10 bases between the two germline ends.